These 5 T cell receptor beta chains were sequenced from one sample in a study of vaccination and CD4 T cells after COVID-19. The study sequenced cultured CD4+ T cell DNA using the Oncomine TCR Beta short-read assay. From the PCR reads, TCRdb called clonotypes with MiXCR, one entry per CDR3 protein. The repertoire holds 8,500 to 13,000 distinct CDR3 sequences, with around two fifths as singletons. Their cognate antigens are unknown. This sample's treatment: roughly 10-day PBMC culture with coronavirus spike peptide pools or control peptides (ViraFEST assay). Sequenced sample: CD4+ T cells from blood, cultured in vitro. The receptors stem from a human donor who had recovered from COVID-19.

This clonotype was seen a single time. This rearrangement joins TRBV30 to TRBJ1-2; no clear D. With 3 bases removed from V and 3 bases from J, the gap between germline ends came to 11 bases. The germline CDR1 and CDR2 sequences are GTSNPN and SVGIG (reference sequence). The CDR3 has 13 residues. For the CDR3, the DNA is TGTGCCTGGAGATTCGGGAGCTACTATGGCTACACCTTC. Translated, it gives CAWRFGSYYGYTF.

The chain links TRBV10-3 to TRBJ1-2; tentatively, D is TRBD1 (5 bases). CDR3 length: 15 amino acids. V gave up 3 bases and J gave up 5 bases, with 16 bases separating them. In germline, CDR1 is ENHRY, CDR2 SYGVKD. CDR3 in amino acids: CAISDGTIGIYGYTF. As DNA, the CDR3 is TGTGCCATCAGTGATGGGACGATCGGTATATATGGCTACACCTTC.

The chain joins TRBV28 to TRBJ1-2; 9 nucleotides align to TRBD1. The CDR3 has 15 residues. Germline lookup yields CDR1 MDHEN and CDR2 SYDVKM. The V gene end was trimmed by 8 bases and the J gene end by 8 bases; junction bases not matched to a gene: 15. CDR3 sequence: CASGTSQGALVGYTF. The CDR3 bases are TGTGCCAGCGGCACCTCACAGGGGGCTCTCGTAGGCTACACCTTC.

The chain couples TRBV6-5 to TRBJ1-2, with 7 positions matching TRBD1. After removal of 0 bases from V and 5 bases from J, the junction contained 0 bases not matched to a gene. Germline loops: CDR1 MNHEY, CDR2 SVGAGI. The CDR3 extends over 13 amino acids. The CDR3 loop is CASSYSRGYGYTF. Here the CDR3 DNA reads TGTGCCAGCAGTTACTCCAGGGGGTATGGCTACACCTTC.

The chain combines TRBV7-9 with TRBJ1-4, with D perhaps TRBD1 (6 bases). The V end lost 3 bases, the J end lost 4 bases, and 9 bases lay between the germline ends. Germline CDR1 and CDR2: SEHNR and FQNEAQ (reference sequence). The CDR3 has 14 amino acids. This chain's CDR3 is CASSFGQSNEKLFF. The DNA for the CDR3 is TGTGCCAGCAGCTTCGGACAGAGTAATGAAAAACTGTTTTTT. The complete variable domain, with remaining parts taken from reference TRBV7-9 and TRBJ1-4, reads DTGVSQNPRHKITKRGQNVTFRCDPISEHNRLYWYRQTLGQGPEFLTYFQNEAQLEKSRLLSDRFSAERPKGSFSTLEIQRTEQGDSAMYLCASSFGQSNEKLFFGSGTQLSVL.